This T cell receptor (beta chain) comes out of a study of naive and memory T cell subsets. RNA was extracted from under 3 ml of whole blood of healthy adults. The library had UMIs added by 3' ligation of an oligonucleotide to TCR cDNA. Reverse transcription used DNase-treated unsorted total RNA, aiming for roughly 1 to 1,100 ng. This clonotype rates as medium-sized. What it recognizes is unknown. Study-level findings and limits: This RNA-based method may be sensitive to activation-related transcript changes.

CDR3 length equals 13 residues. Deletions cut 2 bases from V and 2 bases from J, with 5 bases between. Germline CDR1 MRHNA, CDR2 SNTAGT. For blood and skin samples, reverse transcription used TCR alpha and beta constant primers. Four PCR rounds used nested alpha and beta constant region primers plus the SP2 primer. TCRdb analysed the 5' RACE reads with MiXCR anew, one entry per CDR3 protein. The table lists under 25,000 distinct CDR3 sequences, 4.2% of them singletons. This TCR was recovered from a male donor in good health. The chain links TRBV6-4 to TRBJ2-3; D possibly matches TRBD1 or TRBD2 (5 bases each). CDR3 region: CASSDGTTDTQYF. For the CDR3, the DNA is TGTGCCAGCAGTGACGGGACCACAGATACGCAGTATTTT.